This TCR beta chain is from a study of PD-1 and CTLA-4 blockade in melanoma. Here immunoSEQ multiplex PCR was the method, and the copy in TCRdb shows in-frame clones only, minus some. The repertoire holds tens of thousands of clones, with around 89% as singletons. CDR3 size: 14 residues. V was trimmed by 7 bases and J by 4 bases, leaving 16 bases between them. The germline V gene encodes CDR1 MNHEY and CDR2 SMNVEV (reference sequence). The TCR was taken from a human donor with melanoma. The genes are TRBV27 and TRBJ1-1, with a tentative D call TRBD1 (6 bases). Sequences were derived from CD8+ T cells from peripheral blood, sampled from a patient given anti-PD-1 treatment. CDR3 protein: CASIRWGAGTEAFF. The CDR3 DNA is TGTGCCAGCATCCGGTGGGGGGCCGGCACTGAAGCTTTCTTT.